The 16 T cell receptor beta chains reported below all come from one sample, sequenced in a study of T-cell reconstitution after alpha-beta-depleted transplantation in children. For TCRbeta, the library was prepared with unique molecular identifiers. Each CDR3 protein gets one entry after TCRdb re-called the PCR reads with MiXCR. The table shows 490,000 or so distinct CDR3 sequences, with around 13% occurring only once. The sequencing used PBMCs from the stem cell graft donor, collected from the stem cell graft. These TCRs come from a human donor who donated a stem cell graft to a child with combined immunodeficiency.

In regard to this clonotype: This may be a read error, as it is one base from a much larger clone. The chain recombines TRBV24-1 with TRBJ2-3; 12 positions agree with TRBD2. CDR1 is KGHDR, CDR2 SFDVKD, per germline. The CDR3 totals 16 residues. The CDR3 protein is CATCDPTSGRTDTQYF. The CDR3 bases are TGTGCCACCTGTGACCCGACTAGCGGGAGAACGGATACGCAGTATTTT.

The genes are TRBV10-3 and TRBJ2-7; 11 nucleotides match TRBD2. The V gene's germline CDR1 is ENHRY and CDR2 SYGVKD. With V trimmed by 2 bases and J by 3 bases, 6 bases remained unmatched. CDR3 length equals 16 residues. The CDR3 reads CAISEGSGTSGYEQYF. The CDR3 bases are TGTGCCATCAGTGAGGGCTCCGGGACTAGCGGCTACGAGCAGTACTTC.

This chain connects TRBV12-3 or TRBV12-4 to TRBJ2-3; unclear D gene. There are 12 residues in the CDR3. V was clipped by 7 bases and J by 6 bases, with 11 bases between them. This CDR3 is CASNGLADTQYF. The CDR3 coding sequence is TGTGCCAGCAACGGATTAGCTGATACGCAGTATTTT.

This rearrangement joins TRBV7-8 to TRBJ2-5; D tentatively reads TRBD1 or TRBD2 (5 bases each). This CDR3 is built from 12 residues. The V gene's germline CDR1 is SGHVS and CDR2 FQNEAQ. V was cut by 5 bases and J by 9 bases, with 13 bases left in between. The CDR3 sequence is CASSVEGQSQYF. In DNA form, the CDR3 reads TGTGCCAGCAGCGTAGAGGGGCAGTCCCAGTACTTC.

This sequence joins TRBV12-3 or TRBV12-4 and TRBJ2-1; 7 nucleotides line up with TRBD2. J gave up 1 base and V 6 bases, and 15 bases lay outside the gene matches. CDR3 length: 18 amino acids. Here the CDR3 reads CASSPPGSSGISYNEQFF. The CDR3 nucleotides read TGTGCCAGCAGCCCTCCCGGGTCCAGCGGGATTTCCTACAATGAGCAGTTCTTC.

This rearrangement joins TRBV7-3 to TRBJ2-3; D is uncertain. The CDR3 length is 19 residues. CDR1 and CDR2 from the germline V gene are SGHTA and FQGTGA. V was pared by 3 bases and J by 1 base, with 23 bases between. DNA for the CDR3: TGTGCCAGCAGCTTCCTATCTGGAGCTGTGGGGTCCCGCACAGATACGCAGTATTTT. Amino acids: CASSFLSGAVGSRTDTQYF.

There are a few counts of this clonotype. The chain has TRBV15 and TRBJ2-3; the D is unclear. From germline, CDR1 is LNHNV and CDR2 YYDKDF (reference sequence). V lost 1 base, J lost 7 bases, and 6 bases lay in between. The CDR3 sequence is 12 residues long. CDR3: CATSRGSYTQYF. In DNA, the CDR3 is TGTGCCACCAGCAGAGGAAGCTATACGCAGTATTTT.

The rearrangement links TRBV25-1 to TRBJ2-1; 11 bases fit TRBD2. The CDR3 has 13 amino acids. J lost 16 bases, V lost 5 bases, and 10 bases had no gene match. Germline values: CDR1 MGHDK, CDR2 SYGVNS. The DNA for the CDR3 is TGTGCCAGCAGTACTACTAGCGGGAGAGTAGCATTCTTC. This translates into CASSTTSGRVAFF. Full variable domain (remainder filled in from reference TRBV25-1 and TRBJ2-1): EADIYQTPRYLVIGTGKKITLECSQTMGHDKMYWYQQDPGMELHLIHYSYGVNSTEKGDLSSESTVSRIRTEHFPLTLESARPSHTSQYLCASSTTSGRVAFFGPGTRLTVL.

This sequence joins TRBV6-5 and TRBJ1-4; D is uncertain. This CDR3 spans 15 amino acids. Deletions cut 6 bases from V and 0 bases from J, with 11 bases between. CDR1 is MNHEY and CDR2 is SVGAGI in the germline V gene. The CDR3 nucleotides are TGTGCCAGCAGCCTCCGGGCCCCAACTAATGAAAAACTGTTTTTT. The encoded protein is CASSLRAPTNEKLFF.

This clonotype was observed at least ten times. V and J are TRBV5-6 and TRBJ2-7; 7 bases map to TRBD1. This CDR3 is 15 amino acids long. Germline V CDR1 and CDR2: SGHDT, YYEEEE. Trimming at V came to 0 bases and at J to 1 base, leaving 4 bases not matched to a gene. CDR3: CASSLVGQKSYEQYF. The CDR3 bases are TGTGCCAGCAGCTTGGTGGGACAGAAATCCTACGAGCAGTACTTC.

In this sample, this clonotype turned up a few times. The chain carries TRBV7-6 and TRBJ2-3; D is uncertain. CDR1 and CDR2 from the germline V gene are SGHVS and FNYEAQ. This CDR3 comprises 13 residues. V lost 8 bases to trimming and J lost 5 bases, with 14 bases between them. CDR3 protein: CASGSVQLDTQYF. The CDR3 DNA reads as TGTGCCAGCGGTTCGGTGCAGTTAGATACGCAGTATTTT.

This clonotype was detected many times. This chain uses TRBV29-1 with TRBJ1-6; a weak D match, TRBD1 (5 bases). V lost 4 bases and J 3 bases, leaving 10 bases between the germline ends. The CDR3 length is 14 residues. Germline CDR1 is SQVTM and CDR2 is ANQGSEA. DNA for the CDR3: TGCAGCGTTGGGGGACGGTACTATAATTCACCCCTCCACTTT. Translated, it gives CSVGGRYYNSPLHF.

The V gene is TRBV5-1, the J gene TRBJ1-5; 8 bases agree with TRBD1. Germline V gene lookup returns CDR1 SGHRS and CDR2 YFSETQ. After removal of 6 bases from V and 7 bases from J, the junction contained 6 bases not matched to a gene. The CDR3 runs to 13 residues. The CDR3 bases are TGCGCCAGCACGGACAGGGTCGAACAGCCCCAGCATTTT. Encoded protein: CASTDRVEQPQHF.

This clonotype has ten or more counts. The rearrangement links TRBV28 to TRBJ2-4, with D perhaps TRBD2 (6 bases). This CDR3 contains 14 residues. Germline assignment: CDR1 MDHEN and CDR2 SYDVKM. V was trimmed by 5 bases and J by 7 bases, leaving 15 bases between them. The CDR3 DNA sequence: TGTGCCAGCAGTCCAGCGGAGGGGCGGAACATTCAGTACTTC. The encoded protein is CASSPAEGRNIQYF.

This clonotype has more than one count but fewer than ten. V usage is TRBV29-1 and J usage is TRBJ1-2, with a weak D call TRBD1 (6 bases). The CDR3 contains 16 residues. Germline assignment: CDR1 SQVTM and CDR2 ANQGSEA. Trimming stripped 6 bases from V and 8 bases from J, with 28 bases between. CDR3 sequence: CSVIPIGGPTPHGYTF. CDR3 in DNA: TGCAGCGTGATCCCAATCGGGGGCCCGACCCCCCACGGCTACACCTTC.

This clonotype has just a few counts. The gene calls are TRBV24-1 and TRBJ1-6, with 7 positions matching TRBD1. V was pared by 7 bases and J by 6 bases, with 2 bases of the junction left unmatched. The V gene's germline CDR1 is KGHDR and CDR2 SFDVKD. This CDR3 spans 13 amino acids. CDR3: CATRRDSNSPLHF. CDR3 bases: TGTGCCACCAGACGGGACAGTAATTCACCCCTCCACTTT.